A selection of T cell receptor beta chains follows, all from one sample in a study of blood T cell repertoires in COVID-19. Sequencing was performed with immunoSEQ multiplex PCR; in TCRdb, only in-frame clones are kept and a portion is missing. The sample holds tens of thousands of clones, 86% seen once. Sequenced sample: peripheral blood. The receptor source for this set is a young man with acute or convalescent COVID-19. Both conserved end residues are part of each CDR3. Each record gives: clone size, V gene, J gene, D gene, CDR3 DNA, CDR3 protein. D genes are given only for firm matches. Rows give clone size only sometimes, using once, few, many, or a class for an expanded clone.

>.|TRBV2|TRBJ1-5|.
TGTGCCAGCAGTGAAAACGGTCAGCCCCAGCATTTT
CASSENGQPQHF
>.|TRBV7-2|TRBJ2-7|TRBD2
TGTGCCAGCAGCTTAAGGCCTAGCGGGAGCTCCGAGCAGTACTTC
CASSLRPSGSSEQYF
>.|TRBV5-1|TRBJ2-7|.
TGCGCCAGCAGCTCGGGGTTCCGGGCCGAGCAGTACTTC
CASSSGFRAEQYF
>.|TRBV14|TRBJ1-5|.
TGTGCCAGCAGCTGTCAGGCCCTGGGCAATCAGCCCCAGCATTTT
CASSCQALGNQPQHF
>.|TRBV2|TRBJ2-1|TRBD1
TGTGCCAGCAAGGGACAGGGGCACGCCTACAATGAGCAGTTCTTC
CASKGQGHAYNEQFF
>.|TRBV5-5|TRBJ2-7|TRBD2
TGTGCCAGCAGCCTATTTCCGGGGGGCGAGCAGTACTTC
CASSLFPGGEQYF
>.|TRBV3-1/TRBV3-2|TRBJ1-2|.
TGTGCCAGCAGCCCCTTACAGAGAAACTATGGCTACACCTTC
CASSPLQRNYGYTF
>.|TRBV6-5|TRBJ1-1|.
TGTGCCAGCAGTCTAGACACTGAAGCTTTCTTT
CASSLDTEAFF
>many|TRBV7-2|TRBJ2-7|TRBD2
TGTGCCAGCAGCCCCGTAATACTAGCGGGAGTCTCCTACGAGCAGTACTTC
CASSPVILAGVSYEQYF
>.|TRBV5-6|TRBJ1-1|.
TGTGCCAGCAGCGTCCCGCGGGGCGAAGCTTTCTTT
CASSVPRGEAFF
>.|TRBV14|TRBJ1-2|.
TGTGCCAGCAGCCAAACCAGGGCGGGGGGCTACACCTTC
CASSQTRAGGYTF
>.|TRBV6-2/TRBV6-3|TRBJ2-7|TRBD2
TGTGCCAGCAGTTACGGGACTAGCGGGAGGGCCTACGAGCAGTACTTC
CASSYGTSGRAYEQYF
>few|TRBV27|TRBJ1-1|.
TGTGCCAGCAGCCCAAGGGGAGGGGGGGACACTGAAGCTTTCTTT
CASSPRGGGDTEAFF
>.|TRBV18|TRBJ2-5|.
TGTGCCAGCTCACAGGAGACCCGAGGGGAGACCCAGTACTTC
CASSQETRGETQYF
>.|TRBV19|TRBJ2-1|TRBD2
TGTGCCAGTAGTATCCCCCCGCCTAGCGGATCCTACAATGAGCAGTTCTTC
CASSIPPPSGSYNEQFF
>.|TRBV2|TRBJ1-5|.
TGTGCCAGCAGTGAGTGGGGCAGGGATCAGCCCCAGCATTTT
CASSEWGRDQPQHF
>.|TRBV5-1|TRBJ2-3|TRBD1
TGCGCCAGCACGACGGACAGGGGTGCAGATACGCAGTATTTT
CASTTDRGADTQYF
>.|TRBV6-5|TRBJ1-5|.
TGTGCCAGCAGAAGCCTTTATAGCAATCAGCCCCAGCATTTT
CASRSLYSNQPQHF
>few|TRBV30|TRBJ2-2|TRBD1
TGTGCCTGGGGACAGGAGAACACCGGGGAGCTGTTTTTT
CAWGQENTGELFF
>.|TRBV19|TRBJ1-5|TRBD1
TGTGCCAGTCGCCACAGACAGGGCGACAGGCCCCAGCATTTT
CASRHRQGDRPQHF
>.|TRBV5-5|TRBJ2-3|TRBD1
TGTGCCAGCAGCCGATGGACAGGGACTAGCACAGATACGCAGTATTTT
CASSRWTGTSTDTQYF
>few|TRBV28|TRBJ2-7|.
TGTGCCAGCAGTCCTAGCGAGGGGGAGCAGTACTTC
CASSPSEGEQYF
>.|TRBV30|TRBJ2-7|.
TGTGCCTCCGCAACTTCAAGCGGGCCCTACGAGCAGTACTTC
CASATSSGPYEQYF
>once|TRBV30|TRBJ2-6|.
TGTGCCTCAGACAGCTCTGGGGCCAACGTCCTGACTTTC
CASDSSGANVLTF
>few|TRBV6-5|TRBJ1-2|.
TGTGCCAGCAGTTACTCGTGGCAGGGGCGAAGCCAGGGCTACACCTTC
CASSYSWQGRSQGYTF
>once|TRBV5-1|TRBJ2-3|TRBD2
TGCGCCAGCAGCCTAATGAAGGGGACTAGCGGGAGTGCAGATACGCAGTATTTT
CASSLMKGTSGSADTQYF
>.|TRBV12-3/TRBV12-4|TRBJ1-5|.
TGTGCCAGCAGTCAGTTTAGCAATCAGCCCCAGCATTTT
CASSQFSNQPQHF
>.|TRBV5-8|TRBJ1-3|.
TGTGCCAGCAGCTTGGTTTTCGAAGGGGAAGGGCTTGGAAACACCATATATTTT
CASSLVFEGEGLGNTIYF
>.|TRBV6-5|TRBJ1-5|.
TGTGCCAGCGGAAGGGGCTTTAGCAATCAGCCCCAGCATTTT
CASGRGFSNQPQHF
>.|TRBV19|TRBJ1-3|.
TGTGCCAGTACCCCCACGCTCGGGGAAGGAAACACCATATATTTT
CASTPTLGEGNTIYF
>.|TRBV10-3|TRBJ1-1|TRBD1
TGTGCCATCAGTGAGCCCGGGACAGGGAGTGGAACTGAAGCTTTCTTT
CAISEPGTGSGTEAFF
>.|TRBV19|TRBJ1-1|.
TGTGCCACCATAAGCAGGGTCACTGAAGCTTTCTTT
CATISRVTEAFF
>once|TRBV5-6|TRBJ1-1|TRBD1
TGTGCCAGCAGCTCGACAGGGCGTACTACTGAAGCTTTCTTT
CASSSTGRTTEAFF
>.|TRBV20-1|TRBJ2-2|TRBD1
TGCAGTGCTAGTGGGACAGCAATGGGGGAGCTGTTTTTT
CSASGTAMGELFF
>.|TRBV12-3/TRBV12-4|TRBJ1-6|.
TGTGCCAGCAGCATTAACGAGTCACCCCTCCACTTT
CASSINESPLHF
>.|TRBV12-3/TRBV12-4|TRBJ2-1|TRBD1
TGTGCCAGCAGTGACCGTTGGACAGGGCAATTCTTC
CASSDRWTGQFF
>.|TRBV30|TRBJ2-3|.
TGTGCCTGCGATCCGGACCGTAGCGGTACGCAGTATTTT
CACDPDRSGTQYF
>.|TRBV7-9|TRBJ1-1|.
TGTGCCAGCAGCCAAGACACCTCCCACACTGAAGCTTTCTTT
CASSQDTSHTEAFF
>.|TRBV24-1|TRBJ2-3|.
TGTGCCACCAGTGTAGCTGGAGGGGATACGCAGTATTTT
CATSVAGGDTQYF
>.|TRBV9|TRBJ2-2|.
TGTGCCAGCAGCCCCCGCCGAATCCAGGGGACCGGGGAGCTGTTTTTT
CASSPRRIQGTGELFF
>.|TRBV30|TRBJ1-1|.
TGTGCCTTGAATCCGGGACTCCTCGAGGACACTGAAGCTTTCTTT
CALNPGLLEDTEAFF
>.|TRBV7-8|TRBJ2-1|.
TGTGCCAGCAGCTTCCCTCCCGGCAATGAGCAGTTCTTC
CASSFPPGNEQFF